Sequencing of this T cell receptor (beta chain) was carried out in a study of technical replicates of blood from a handful of donors. Here immunoSEQ multiplex PCR was the method, and the copy in TCRdb shows in-frame clones only, minus some. The repertoire holds about 9,400 clones, with roughly 89% as singletons. Germline values: CDR1 SQVTM, CDR2 ANQGSEA. V was shortened by 2 bases and J by 5 bases, with 12 bases between the two germline ends. The CDR3 is made up of 14 amino acids. The chain recombines TRBV29-1 with TRBJ2-2; a possible D gene is TRBD1 (6 bases). Sample: PBMCs. The receptor was derived from a human donor in good health. CDR3 region: CSVERTQGTGELFF. Here the CDR3 DNA reads TGCAGCGTTGAAAGGACCCAGGGGACCGGGGAGCTGTTTTTT.